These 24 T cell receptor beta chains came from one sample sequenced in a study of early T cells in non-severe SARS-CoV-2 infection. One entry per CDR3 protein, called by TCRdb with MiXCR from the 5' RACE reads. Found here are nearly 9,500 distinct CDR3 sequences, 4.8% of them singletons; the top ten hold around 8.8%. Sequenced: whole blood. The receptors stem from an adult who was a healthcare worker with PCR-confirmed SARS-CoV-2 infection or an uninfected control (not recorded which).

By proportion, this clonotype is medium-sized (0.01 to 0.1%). This CDR3 is CSAYSGQGESGYTF. CDR3 DNA: TGCAGCGCCTACTCCGGACAGGGGGAGAGTGGCTACACCTTC. The chain joins TRBV29-1 to TRBJ1-2; 10 bases map to TRBD1. V shed 7 bases, J shed 7 bases, and the junction held 12 bases outside the gene matches. This CDR3 region has 14 residues. Germline V CDR1 and CDR2: SQVTM, ANQGSEA.

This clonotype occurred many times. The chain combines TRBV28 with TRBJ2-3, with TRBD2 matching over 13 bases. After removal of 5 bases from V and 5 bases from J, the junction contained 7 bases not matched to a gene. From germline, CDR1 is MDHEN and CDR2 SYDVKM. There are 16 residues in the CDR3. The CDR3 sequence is CASSPGTSGNVDTQYF. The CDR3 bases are TGTGCCAGCAGTCCCGGGACTAGCGGGAACGTAGATACGCAGTATTTT.

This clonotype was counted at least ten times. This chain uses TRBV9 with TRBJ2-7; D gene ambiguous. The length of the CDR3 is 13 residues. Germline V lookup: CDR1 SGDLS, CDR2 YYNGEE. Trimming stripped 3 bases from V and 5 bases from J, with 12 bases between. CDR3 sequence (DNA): TGTGCCAGCAGCGATCGTCCTCGGGACGAGCAGTACTTC. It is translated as CASSDRPRDEQYF.

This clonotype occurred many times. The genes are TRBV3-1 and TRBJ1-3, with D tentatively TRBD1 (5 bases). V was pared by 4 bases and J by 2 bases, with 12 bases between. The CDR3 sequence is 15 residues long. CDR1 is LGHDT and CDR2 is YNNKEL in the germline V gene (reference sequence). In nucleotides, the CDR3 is TGTGCCAGCAGCCCGGCAGCGGACACTGGAAACACCATATATTTT. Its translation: CASSPAADTGNTIYF.

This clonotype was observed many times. The CDR3: CASSPPGPEQFF. CDR3 in DNA: TGCGCCAGCAGCCCTCCCGGGCCTGAGCAGTTCTTC. This sequence joins TRBV5-1 and TRBJ2-1; no firm D call. From germline, CDR1 is SGHRS and CDR2 YFSETQ. The CDR3 is made up of 12 amino acids. V lost 4 bases and J 9 bases, leaving 11 bases between the germline ends.

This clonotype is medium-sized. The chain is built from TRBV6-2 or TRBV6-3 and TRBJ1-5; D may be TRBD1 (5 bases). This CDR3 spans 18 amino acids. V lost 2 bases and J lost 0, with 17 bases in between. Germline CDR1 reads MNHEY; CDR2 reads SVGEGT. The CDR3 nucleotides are TGTGCCAGCAGTTACGACAGTACTAACTTCTATAGCAATCAGCCCCAGCATTTT. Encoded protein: CASSYDSTNFYSNQPQHF.

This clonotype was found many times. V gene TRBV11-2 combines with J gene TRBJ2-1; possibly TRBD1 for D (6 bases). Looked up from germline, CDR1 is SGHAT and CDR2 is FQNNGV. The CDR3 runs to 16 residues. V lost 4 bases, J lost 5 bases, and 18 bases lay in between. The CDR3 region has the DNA TGTGCCAGCAGCTCTCAGGACAGCCCTGGCCACAATGAGCAGTTCTTC. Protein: CASSSQDSPGHNEQFF.

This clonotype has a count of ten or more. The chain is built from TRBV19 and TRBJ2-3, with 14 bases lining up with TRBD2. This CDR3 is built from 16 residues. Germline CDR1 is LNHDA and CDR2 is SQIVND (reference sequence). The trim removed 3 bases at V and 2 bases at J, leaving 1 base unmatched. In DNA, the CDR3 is TGTGCCAGTAGTATGACTAGCGGGAGGGTCACAGATACGCAGTATTTT. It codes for CASSMTSGRVTDTQYF.

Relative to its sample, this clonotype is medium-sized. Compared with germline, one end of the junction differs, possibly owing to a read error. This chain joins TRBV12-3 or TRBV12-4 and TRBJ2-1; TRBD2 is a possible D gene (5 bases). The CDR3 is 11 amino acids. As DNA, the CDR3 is TGTGCCAGCAGTTCCGTCCGGGGAGTCGTCTTC. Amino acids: CASSSVRGVVF.

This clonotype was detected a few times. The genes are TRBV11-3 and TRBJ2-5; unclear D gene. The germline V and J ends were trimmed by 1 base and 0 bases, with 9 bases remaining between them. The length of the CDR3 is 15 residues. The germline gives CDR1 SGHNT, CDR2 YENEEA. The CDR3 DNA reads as TGTGCCAGCAGCTTAGGCGCGGAGTACCAAGAGACCCAGTACTTC. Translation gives CASSLGAEYQETQYF.

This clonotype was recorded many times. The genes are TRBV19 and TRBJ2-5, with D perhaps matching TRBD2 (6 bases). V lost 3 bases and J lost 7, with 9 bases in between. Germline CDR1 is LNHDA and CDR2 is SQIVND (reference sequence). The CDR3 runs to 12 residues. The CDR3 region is CASSMLGGTQYF. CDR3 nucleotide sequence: TGTGCCAGTAGTATGCTCGGGGGGACCCAGTACTTC.

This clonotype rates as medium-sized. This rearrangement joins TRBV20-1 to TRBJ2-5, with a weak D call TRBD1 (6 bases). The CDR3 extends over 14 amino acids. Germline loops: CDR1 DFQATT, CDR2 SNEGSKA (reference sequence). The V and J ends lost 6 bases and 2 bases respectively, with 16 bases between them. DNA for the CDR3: TGCAGTGCCGACCGGGACACCACACAAGAGACCCAGTACTTC. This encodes CSADRDTTQETQYF.

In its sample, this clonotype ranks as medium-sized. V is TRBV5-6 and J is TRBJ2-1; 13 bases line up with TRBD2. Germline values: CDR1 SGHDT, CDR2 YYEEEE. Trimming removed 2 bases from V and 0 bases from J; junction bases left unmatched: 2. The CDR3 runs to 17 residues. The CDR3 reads CASSLLAGGSSYNEQFF. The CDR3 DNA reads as TGTGCCAGCAGCTTACTAGCGGGAGGGAGCTCCTACAATGAGCAGTTCTTC.

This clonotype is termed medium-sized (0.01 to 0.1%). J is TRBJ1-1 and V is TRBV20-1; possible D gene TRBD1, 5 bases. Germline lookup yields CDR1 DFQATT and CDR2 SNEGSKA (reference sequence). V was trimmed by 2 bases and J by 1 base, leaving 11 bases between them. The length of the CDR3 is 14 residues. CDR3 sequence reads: CSARPPTGNTEAFF. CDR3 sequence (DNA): TGCAGTGCTAGACCCCCCACAGGGAACACTGAAGCTTTCTTT.

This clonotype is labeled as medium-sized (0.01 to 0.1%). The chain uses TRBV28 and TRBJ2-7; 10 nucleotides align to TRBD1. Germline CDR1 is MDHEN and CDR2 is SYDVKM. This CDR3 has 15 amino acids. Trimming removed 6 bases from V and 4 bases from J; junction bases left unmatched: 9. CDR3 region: CASRTGTGALYEQYF. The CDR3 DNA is TGTGCCAGCAGGACGGGGACAGGGGCCCTATACGAGCAGTACTTC.

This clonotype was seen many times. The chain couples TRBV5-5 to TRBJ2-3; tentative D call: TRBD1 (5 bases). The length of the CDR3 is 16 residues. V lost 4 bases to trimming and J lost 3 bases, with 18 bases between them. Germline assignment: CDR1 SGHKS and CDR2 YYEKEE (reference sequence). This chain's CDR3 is CASSHRQIYGTDTQYF. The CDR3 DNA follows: TGTGCCAGCAGCCACCGACAGATTTACGGGACAGATACGCAGTATTTT.

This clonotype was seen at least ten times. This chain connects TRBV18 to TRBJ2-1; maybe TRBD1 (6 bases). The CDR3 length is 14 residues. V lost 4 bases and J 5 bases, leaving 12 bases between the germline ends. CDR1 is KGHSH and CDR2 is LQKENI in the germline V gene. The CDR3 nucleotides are TGTGCCAGCTCACTAGACAGGTCCCACAATGAGCAGTTCTTC. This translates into CASSLDRSHNEQFF.

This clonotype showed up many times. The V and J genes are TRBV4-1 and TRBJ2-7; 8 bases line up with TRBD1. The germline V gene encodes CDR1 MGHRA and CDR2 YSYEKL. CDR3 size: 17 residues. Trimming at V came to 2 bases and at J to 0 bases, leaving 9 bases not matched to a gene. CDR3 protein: CASSQFKPGQASYEQYF. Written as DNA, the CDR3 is TGCGCCAGCAGCCAATTTAAACCGGGACAGGCCTCCTACGAGCAGTACTTC.

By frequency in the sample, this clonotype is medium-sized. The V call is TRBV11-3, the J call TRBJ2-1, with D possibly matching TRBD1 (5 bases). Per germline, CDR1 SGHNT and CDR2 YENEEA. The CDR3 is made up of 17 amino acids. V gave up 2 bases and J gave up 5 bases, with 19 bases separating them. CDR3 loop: CASSLWGSPTPNNEQFF. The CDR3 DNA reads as TGTGCCAGCAGCTTATGGGGCTCCCCAACCCCCAACAATGAGCAGTTCTTC.

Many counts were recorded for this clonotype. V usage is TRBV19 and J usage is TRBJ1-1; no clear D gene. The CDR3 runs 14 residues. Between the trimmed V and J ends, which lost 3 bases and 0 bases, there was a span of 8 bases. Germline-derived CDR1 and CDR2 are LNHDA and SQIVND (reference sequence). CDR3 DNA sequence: TGTGCCAGTAGTATTGGACCGATGAACACTGAAGCTTTCTTT. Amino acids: CASSIGPMNTEAFF.

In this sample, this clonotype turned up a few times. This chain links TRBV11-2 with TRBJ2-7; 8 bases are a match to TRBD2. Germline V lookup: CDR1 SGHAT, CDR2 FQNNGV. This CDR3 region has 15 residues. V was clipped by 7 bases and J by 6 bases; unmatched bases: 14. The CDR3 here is CASTELRSGSLEQYF. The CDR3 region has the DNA TGTGCCAGCACCGAATTGAGAAGCGGGAGCCTCGAGCAGTACTTC.

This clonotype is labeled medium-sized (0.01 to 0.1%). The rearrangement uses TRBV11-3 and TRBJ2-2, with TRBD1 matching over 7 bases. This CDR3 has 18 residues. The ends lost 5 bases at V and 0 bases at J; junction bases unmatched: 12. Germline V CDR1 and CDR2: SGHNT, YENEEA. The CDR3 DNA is TGTGCCAGCAGCCGAAGTTACTTGGGACAGCCGAACACCGGGGAGCTGTTTTTT. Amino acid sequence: CASSRSYLGQPNTGELFF.

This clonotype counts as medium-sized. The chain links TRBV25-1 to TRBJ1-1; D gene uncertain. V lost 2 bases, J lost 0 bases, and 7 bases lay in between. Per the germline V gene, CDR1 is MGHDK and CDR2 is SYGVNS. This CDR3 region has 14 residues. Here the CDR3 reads CASSENIMNTEAFF. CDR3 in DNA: TGTGCCAGCAGTGAAAATATTATGAACACTGAAGCTTTCTTT.

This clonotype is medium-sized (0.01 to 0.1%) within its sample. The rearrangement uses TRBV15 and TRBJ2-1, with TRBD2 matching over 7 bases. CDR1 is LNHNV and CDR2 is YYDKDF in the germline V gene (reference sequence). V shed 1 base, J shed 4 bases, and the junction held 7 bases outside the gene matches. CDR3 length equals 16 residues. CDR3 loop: CATSRVRTSIYNEQFF. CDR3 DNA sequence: TGTGCCACCAGCAGAGTTCGGACTAGTATTTACAATGAGCAGTTCTTC.